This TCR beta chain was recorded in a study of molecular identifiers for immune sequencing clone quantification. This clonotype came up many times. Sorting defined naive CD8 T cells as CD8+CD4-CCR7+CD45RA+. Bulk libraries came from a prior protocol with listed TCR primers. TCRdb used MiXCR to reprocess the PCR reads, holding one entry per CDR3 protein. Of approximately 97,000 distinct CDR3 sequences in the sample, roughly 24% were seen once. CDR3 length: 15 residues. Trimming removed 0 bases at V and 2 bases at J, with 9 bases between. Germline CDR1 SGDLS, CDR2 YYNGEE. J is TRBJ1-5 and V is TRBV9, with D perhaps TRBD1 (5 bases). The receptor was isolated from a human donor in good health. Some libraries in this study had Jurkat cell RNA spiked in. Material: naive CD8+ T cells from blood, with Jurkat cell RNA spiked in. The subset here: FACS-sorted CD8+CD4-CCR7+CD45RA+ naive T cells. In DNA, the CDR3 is TGTGCCAGCAGCGTAGGTGACAGCCGCAATCAGCCCCAGCATTTT. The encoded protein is CASSVGDSRNQPQHF.